The following is a T cell receptor beta chain sequence with its context. Its antigen is currently unknown. The data were obtained in a study of cytomegalovirus exposure and HLA in healthy donors. Study-level points and caveats: A few CMV-associated chains proved CMV antigen-specific in vitro. As was reported, the classifier diagnosed cytomegalovirus status with high specificity and sensitivity.

The CDR3 spans 17 residues. The PCR contained 60 Vbeta and 13 Jbeta primers. Libraries were prepared by immunoSEQ multiplex PCR; TCRdb keeps only in-frame clonotypes and omits some of them. Of around 120,000 clones in the sample, 60% to 80% were seen once. The chain combines TRBV21-1 with TRBJ2-1; the tabulated D call, TRBD1, remains unverified against the DNA. TRBV21-1 is annotated as a pseudogene. This clonotype originated in a man in his fifties in good health and CMV-seropositive. Sequencing input: PBMCs. CDR3 DNA: TGTGCCAGCAGCGACTCCGGGACAGGGGGTCTCTACAATGAGCAGTTCTTC. It yields the protein CASSDSGTGGLYNEQFF.